This T cell receptor beta chain was captured in a study of T cells in Graves' hyperthyroidism and ophthalmopathy. This CDR3 contains 14 residues. Germline CDR1 is SGHRS and CDR2 is YFSETQ. Germline trimming cut 4 bases from V and 4 bases from J; bases unmatched to any gene: 7. This clonotype has only a few counts. RNA transcripts gave rise to amplified TCR beta CDR3 regions. An initial round of RT-PCR targeting the TCR CDR3 relied on the HTBI primer set. TCRdb redid the calling of the multiplex PCR reads with MiXCR, one entry per CDR3 protein. Altogether 500,000 to 650,000 distinct CDR3 sequences are present, 15% to 20% being singletons, with the ten largest covering 17%.

Sequencing was done on a sample of blood. V gene TRBV5-1 combines with J gene TRBJ1-2; 7 bases fit TRBD1. The receptor comes from a woman younger than 30 with Graves' ophthalmopathy. CDR3 region: CASSGRQGGYGYTF. The CDR3 region has the DNA TGCGCCAGCAGCGGGAGACAGGGCGGCTATGGCTACACCTTC. The variable domain in full, with the rest retrieved from reference TRBV5-1 and TRBJ1-2, is KAGVTQTPRYLIKTRGQQVTLSCSPISGHRSVSWYQQTPGQGLQFLFEYFSETQRNKGNFPGRFSGRQFSNSRSEMNVSTLELGDSALYLCASSGRQGGYGYTFGSGTRLTVV.